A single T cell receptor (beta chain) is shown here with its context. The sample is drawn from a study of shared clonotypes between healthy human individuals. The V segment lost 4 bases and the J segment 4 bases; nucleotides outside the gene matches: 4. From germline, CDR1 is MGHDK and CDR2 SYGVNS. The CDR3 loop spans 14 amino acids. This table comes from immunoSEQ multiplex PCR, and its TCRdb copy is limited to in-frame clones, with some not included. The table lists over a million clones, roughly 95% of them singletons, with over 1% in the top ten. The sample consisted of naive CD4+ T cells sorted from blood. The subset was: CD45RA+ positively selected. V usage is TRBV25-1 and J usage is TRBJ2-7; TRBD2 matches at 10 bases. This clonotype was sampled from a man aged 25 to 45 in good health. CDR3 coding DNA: TGTGCCAGCAGTGCTAGCGGGAGTGTTTACGAGCAGTACTTC. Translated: CASSASGSVYEQYF.